The clone carrying this T cell receptor beta chain was seen ten or more times. The source of the sample is a study of CD8 T cells in ankylosing spondylitis. TCRdb re-called the 5' RACE reads with MiXCR, one entry per CDR3 protein. The sample consists of roughly 250,000 distinct CDR3 sequences, more than 9% of them appearing once. With V trimmed by 5 bases and J by 2 bases, 4 bases remained unmatched. Germline V CDR1 and CDR2: MNHEY, SMNVEV (reference sequence). The CDR3 has 14 residues. This clonotype originated in a male donor with ankylosing spondylitis or in good health (not recorded which). The chain joins TRBV27 to TRBJ2-7; TRBD1 agrees at 9 bases. Sequenced: blood, either unsorted or a sorted T cell fraction (not recorded which). The DNA for the CDR3 is TGTGCCAGCAGTCCACAGGGGGCCACCTACGAGCAGTACTTC. Translation: CASSPQGATYEQYF.